The rows below give T cell receptor beta chains drawn from one sample of a study of blood T cell repertoires in COVID-19. This table comes from immunoSEQ multiplex PCR, and its TCRdb copy is limited to in-frame clones, with some not included. The sample contains fewer than 80,000 clones, around 84% of which appear only once. Sequenced material: peripheral blood. These receptor sequences come from a man aged 65 to 79 with acute or convalescent COVID-19. CDR3s include the opening cysteine and the closing phenylalanine or tryptophan. The D gene is left open where the match is weak. For some rows the clone size is stated as once, few or many, or as a class when expanded; others skip it.

TRBD1,.,TRBJ2-2,13,TRBV19,TGTGCCACCGGACAGGGGAACACCGGGGAGCTGTTTTTT,CATGQGNTGELFF
.,.,TRBJ1-2,14,TRBV19,TGTGCCAGTAGTATACCAGGGATAAACTATGGCTACACCTTC,CASSIPGINYGYTF
.,.,TRBJ2-2,15,TRBV10-2,TGCGCCACCGAACATAGCGGATCCCCATCCGGGGAGCTGTTTTTT,CATEHSGSPSGELFF
TRBD1,.,TRBJ2-7,13,TRBV18,TGTGCCAGCTCAGGACAGGGGACGTACGAGCAGTACTTC,CASSGQGTYEQYF
TRBD2,.,TRBJ2-1,16,TRBV11-3,TGTGCCAGCAGCTTAGGTACGGGGGGGCTATACAATGAGCAGTTCTTC,CASSLGTGGLYNEQFF
.,.,TRBJ1-3,16,TRBV30,TGTGCCTGGAGTGTACTATCATGGATCTCTGGAAACACCATATATTTT,CAWSVLSWISGNTIYF
.,.,TRBJ1-1,13,TRBV5-1,TGCGCCAGCGAGGGCAGGGGAGGGACTGAAGCTTTCTTT,CASEGRGGTEAFF
.,.,TRBJ2-5,13,TRBV5-1,TGCGCCAGCAGCTTATCCAGCGGCGAGACCCAGTACTTC,CASSLSSGETQYF
.,.,TRBJ2-2,16,TRBV7-6,TGTGCCAGCAGCTTAATTTCAGGGGCGAACACCGGGGAGCTGTTTTTT,CASSLISGANTGELFF
TRBD2,.,TRBJ2-4,17,TRBV18,TGTGCCAGCTCACGTCTCAGCGGGGGGCTAGCCAAAAACATTCAGTACTTC,CASSRLSGGLAKNIQYF
.,.,TRBJ1-1,13,TRBV10-1,TGCGCCAGCAGGGACTCATTAAACACTGAAGCTTTCTTT,CASRDSLNTEAFF
.,.,TRBJ2-2,14,TRBV3-1/TRBV3-2,TGTGCCAGCAGCCAGCAGGGGAACACCGGGGAGCTGTTTTTT,CASSQQGNTGELFF
.,.,TRBJ1-5,12,TRBV19,TGTGCCACCGCGGACGGGGATCAGCCCCAGCATTTT,CATADGDQPQHF
.,.,TRBJ1-1,14,TRBV5-1,TGCGCCAGCAGCTTAGACATCGGGAACACTGAAGCTTTCTTT,CASSLDIGNTEAFF
TRBD2,once,TRBJ2-7,14,TRBV11-3,TGTGCCAGCAGCCAACTGGGACTAGCGAGCGAGCAGTACTTC,CASSQLGLASEQYF
TRBD2,.,TRBJ2-7,15,TRBV5-4,TGTGCCAGCAGCCTACCGGGACTAGCGTCTTACGAGCAGTACTTC,CASSLPGLASYEQYF
TRBD1,.,TRBJ1-3,14,TRBV29-1,TGCAGCGTTCGGGACAGGGGGCCTGGAAACACCATATATTTT,CSVRDRGPGNTIYF
.,few,TRBJ2-3,14,TRBV4-2,TGTGCCAGCAGCCAAGACGGTAGCACAGATACGCAGTATTTT,CASSQDGSTDTQYF
.,few,TRBJ1-1,15,TRBV6-6,TGTGCCAGCAGTGGAGACGGGTGGTGGAACACTGAAGCTTTCTTT,CASSGDGWWNTEAFF
TRBD2,.,TRBJ2-3,17,TRBV7-3,TGTGCCAGCAGCTTAAGTGGGACTAGCGGACGCACAGATACGCAGTATTTT,CASSLSGTSGRTDTQYF
TRBD1,.,TRBJ2-2,14,TRBV5-4,TGTACCAGCAGCTTGGGACAGGCCCCCGGGGAGCTGTTTTTT,CTSSLGQAPGELFF
.,.,TRBJ1-2,15,TRBV7-3,TGTGCCAGCAGCCTCCGGGGGACCGACCCACGTGGCTACACCTTC,CASSLRGTDPRGYTF
.,once,TRBJ2-6,15,TRBV28,TGTGCCAGCAGCCAATCTAGCTCTGGGGCCAACGTCCTGACTTTC,CASSQSSSGANVLTF
.,.,TRBJ2-7,15,TRBV5-4,TGTGCCAGCAGCTCTATGGGGCCTGGTAGGGACGAGCAGTACTTC,CASSSMGPGRDEQYF
TRBD2,.,TRBJ2-7,16,TRBV23-1,TGCGCCAGCAGTCGAGGGAATGCTAGCGGTGCCTACGAGCAGTACTTC,CASSRGNASGAYEQYF
.,.,TRBJ1-2,14,TRBV19,TGTGCCAGTGGTCCGGGAACAGCTAACTATGGCTACACCTTC,CASGPGTANYGYTF
TRBD1,.,TRBJ2-7,14,TRBV5-4,TGTGCCAGCAGCCGGGACAGGGTCGGGTACGAGCAGTACTTC,CASSRDRVGYEQYF
TRBD1,once,TRBJ2-2,17,TRBV7-6,TGTGCCAGCAGCAACCGGGACAGGGGGCGTCAAACCGGGGAGCTGTTTTTT,CASSNRDRGRQTGELFF
.,.,TRBJ2-3,17,TRBV5-4,TGTGCCAGCAGCTTCAGCGAGGGGGAACTTCTCACAGATACGCAGTATTTT,CASSFSEGELLTDTQYF
.,.,TRBJ2-3,17,TRBV14,TGTGCCAGCAGCCAACTCCAGCAGCGGGTTGGCACAGATACGCAGTATTTT,CASSQLQQRVGTDTQYF
.,.,TRBJ1-2,13,TRBV19,TGTGCCAGTAGTATCCGGGGCGGGGATGGCTACACCTTC,CASSIRGGDGYTF
TRBD2,.,TRBJ2-1,17,TRBV12-5,TGTGCTAGTGGTTTGGTAGGACTAGCGGATAAAAACAATGAGCAGTTCTTC,CASGLVGLADKNNEQFF
TRBD1,.,TRBJ2-3,13,TRBV5-1,TGCGCCAGCAGCTTGCAGGGGGCAGATACGCAGTATTTT,CASSLQGADTQYF
.,.,TRBJ2-5,12,TRBV5-1,TGCGCCAGCAGCCCGGACCAAGAGACCCAGTACTTC,CASSPDQETQYF
.,few,TRBJ1-3,18,TRBV19,TGTGCCAGTACTCACCTCCAGGGGTTTTTGAGCTCTGGAAACACCATATATTTT,CASTHLQGFLSSGNTIYF
.,.,TRBJ2-7,12,TRBV7-9,TGTGCCAGCAGCTTAATCTCTTACGAGCAGTACTTC,CASSLISYEQYF
.,.,TRBJ2-7,13,TRBV6-5,TGTGCCAGCAGACCATCAGGAGGCTACGAGCAGTACTTC,CASRPSGGYEQYF
TRBD1,.,TRBJ1-2,15,TRBV5-6,TGTGCCAGCAGCTCCCTTGACAGGGAAAGTGGTGGCTACACCTTC,CASSSLDRESGGYTF
TRBD2,.,TRBJ2-3,16,TRBV6-4,TGTGCCAGCAGCTTTTGTGGGACTAGCCTGACAGATACGCAGTATTTT,CASSFCGTSLTDTQYF
TRBD2,once,TRBJ2-2,15,TRBV7-6,TGTGCCAGCAGCTTAGGGGGGGGAAACACCGGGGAGCTGTTTTTT,CASSLGGGNTGELFF
.,.,TRBJ1-2,13,TRBV9,TGTGCCAGCAGCGTAAGCGGCCTCTATGGCTACACCTTC,CASSVSGLYGYTF
.,.,TRBJ2-6,15,TRBV6-4,TGTGCCAGCAGTGAGACAAACTCTGGGGCCAACGTCCTGACTTTC,CASSETNSGANVLTF
TRBD2,.,TRBJ2-4,17,TRBV7-6,TGTGCCAGCAGCCGGGGGACTAGCGGGAGGGCCTCGGACATTCAGTACTTC,CASSRGTSGRASDIQYF
.,.,TRBJ2-3,14,TRBV5-1,TGCGCCAGCAGCTCGAGGGAATACACAGATACGCAGTATTTT,CASSSREYTDTQYF
.,.,TRBJ1-2,13,TRBV19,TGTGCCAGTAGTATAACACAGTTTTATGGCTACACCTTC,CASSITQFYGYTF
.,few,TRBJ2-2,19,TRBV19,TGTGCCAGTAGTAGGCGTAGGAGGGGATTACCCCTGAACACCGGGGAGCTGTTTTTT,CASSRRRRGLPLNTGELFF
.,.,TRBJ1-1,11,TRBV28,TGTGCCAGCACGGGGGTCACTGAAGCTTTCTTT,CASTGVTEAFF
.,.,TRBJ2-7,13,TRBV28,TGTGCCAGCAGTCCGCCTCCTCCGGACGAGCAGTACTTC,CASSPPPPDEQYF
.,once,TRBJ1-1,13,TRBV6-1,TGTGCCAGCAGTGAACCCGGGTTGCCTGAAGCTTTCTTT,CASSEPGLPEAFF
TRBD2,.,TRBJ2-1,15,TRBV7-3,TGTGCCAGCAGCTTAGCGAGCGGGAGGGTCAATGAGCAGTTCTTC,CASSLASGRVNEQFF
.,.,TRBJ1-1,13,TRBV7-3,TGTGCCAGCAGCTTAGACAGAAACACTGAAGCTTTCTTT,CASSLDRNTEAFF
.,.,TRBJ1-6,16,TRBV18,TGTGCCAGCTCACCATTGGGGCAGACCTATAATTCACCCCTCCACTTT,CASSPLGQTYNSPLHF
.,few,TRBJ2-7,14,TRBV27,TGTGCCAGCGGGCGGGGAGACAGAACCTACGAGCAGTACTTC,CASGRGDRTYEQYF
.,.,TRBJ1-2,18,TRBV19,TGTGCCAGTAGTATGAGGCCGGGACACTTTGAATCTAACTATGGCTACACCTTC,CASSMRPGHFESNYGYTF